These T cell receptor beta chains were read from a single sample in a study of T-cell memory formation after mild COVID-19. TCRdb ran MiXCR on the 5' RACE reads and lists one entry per CDR3 protein. Among more than 450,000 distinct CDR3 sequences listed, roughly 18% were seen once. Sequenced input: PBMCs or a T cell subset sorted from them (not recorded which). Receptors originate from an adult woman who had mild COVID-19 (a few samples of this study predate the infection). Cell type and time point are not known. Both conserved end residues are part of each CDR3. Fields, in order: J gene, D gene, clone size, V gene, CDR3 length, CDR3 DNA, CDR3 protein. A D gene is named only where the DNA matches it firmly. Some rows have no size entry. The others give once, few or many, or a class for an expanded clone.

J: TRBJ2-5; D: -; size: -; V: TRBV20-1; length: 12; DNA: TGCAGTGCTAGTCACGGGTTTGAGACCCAGTACTTC; CDR3: CSASHGFETQYF
J: TRBJ2-7; D: TRBD1; size: few; V: TRBV28; length: 13; DNA: TGTGCCAGCAGCGACAGGGACCCCTACGAGCAGTACTTC; CDR3: CASSDRDPYEQYF
J: TRBJ2-1; D: -; size: -; V: TRBV27; length: 12; DNA: TGTGCCAGCAGTTTGAGGCAGAAAGAGCAGTTCTTC; CDR3: CASSLRQKEQFF
J: TRBJ1-2; D: -; size: -; V: TRBV7-2; length: 14; DNA: TGTGCCAGCAGCTTAGCGGCCGCCGCGGAAGGCTACACCTTC; CDR3: CASSLAAAAEGYTF
J: TRBJ2-7; D: TRBD2; size: few; V: TRBV20-1; length: 15; DNA: TGCAGTGCTACTTCTCCTAGCGGGACGTCCTACGAGCAGTACTTC; CDR3: CSATSPSGTSYEQYF
J: TRBJ1-1; D: -; size: few; V: TRBV9; length: 15; DNA: TGTGCCAGCAGCCCTGTGGGACATGCTACGCCTGAAGCTTTCTTT; CDR3: CASSPVGHATPEAFF
J: TRBJ2-1; D: -; size: -; V: TRBV5-4; length: 17; DNA: TGTGCCAGCAGCGCACTGGACAGTCACGGCCTAGGTTCGTGGCAGTTCTTC; CDR3: CASSALDSHGLGSWQFF
J: TRBJ2-5; D: TRBD1; size: -; V: TRBV7-9; length: 15; DNA: TGTGCCAGCAGCGCCGGACAGGGGGAACTAGAGACCCAGTACTTC; CDR3: CASSAGQGELETQYF
J: TRBJ1-2; D: -; size: few; V: TRBV29-1; length: 12; DNA: TGCAGCGCCGCGACGGTAACTTATGGCTACACCTTC; CDR3: CSAATVTYGYTF
J: TRBJ1-1; D: -; size: few; V: TRBV27; length: 15; DNA: TGTGCCAGCAGTTCGACCAGGGTGATGAACACTGAAGCTTTCTTT; CDR3: CASSSTRVMNTEAFF
J: TRBJ2-7; D: -; size: -; V: TRBV9; length: 14; DNA: TGTGCCAGCAGCGTAGGGGGACGGTATGGAGAGCAGTACTTC; CDR3: CASSVGGRYGEQYF
J: TRBJ1-2; D: -; size: few; V: TRBV5-1; length: 16; DNA: TGCGCCAGCAGCGGAGAAAGGACCGACGCTAACTATGGCTACACCTTC; CDR3: CASSGERTDANYGYTF
J: TRBJ1-1; D: TRBD1; size: few; V: TRBV6-5; length: 14; DNA: TGTGCCAGCAGTTACTCAGGGAGGGGGCTTGAAGCTTTCTTT; CDR3: CASSYSGRGLEAFF
J: TRBJ1-5; D: -; size: -; V: TRBV6-5; length: 15; DNA: TGTGCCAGCAGTTACCGACCGGGAGCCGATCAGCCCCAGCATTTT; CDR3: CASSYRPGADQPQHF